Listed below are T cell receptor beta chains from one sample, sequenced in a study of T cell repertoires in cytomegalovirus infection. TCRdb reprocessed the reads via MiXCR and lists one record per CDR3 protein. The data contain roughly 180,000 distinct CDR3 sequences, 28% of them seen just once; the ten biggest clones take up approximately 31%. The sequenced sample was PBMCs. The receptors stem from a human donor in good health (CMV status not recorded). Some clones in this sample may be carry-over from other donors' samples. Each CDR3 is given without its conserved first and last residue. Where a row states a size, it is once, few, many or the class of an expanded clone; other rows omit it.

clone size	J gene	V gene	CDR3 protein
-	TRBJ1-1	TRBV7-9	ASSSGQKNTEAF
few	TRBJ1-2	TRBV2	ASSENRAAANYGYT
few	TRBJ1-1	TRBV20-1	SANLVGTEAF
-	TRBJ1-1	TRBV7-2	ASRSGPMNTEAF
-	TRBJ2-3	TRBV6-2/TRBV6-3	ASSYSGTTDTQY
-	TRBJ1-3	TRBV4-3	ASSQDLGDFPTGNTIY
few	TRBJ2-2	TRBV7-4	ASSSQGRSAGELF
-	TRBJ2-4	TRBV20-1	SARDPLARADKNIQY
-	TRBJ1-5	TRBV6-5	ASSYSGGYGQPQH
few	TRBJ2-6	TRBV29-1	SVESISGANVLT
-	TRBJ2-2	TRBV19	ASSMRLAGAYLTGELF
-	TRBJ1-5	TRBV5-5	ASSSGTTQNQPQH
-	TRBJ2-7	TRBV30	AWSRDRGYEQY
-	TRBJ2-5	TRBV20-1	SANTGSQETQY
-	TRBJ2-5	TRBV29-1	SVVVTGVQTQY
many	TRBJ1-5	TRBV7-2	ASSPMELGNQPQH
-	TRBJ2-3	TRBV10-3	AISQDGDTQY
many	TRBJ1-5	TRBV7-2	ASSFQGGENQPQH
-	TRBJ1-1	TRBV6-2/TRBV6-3	ASSYSRELNTEAF
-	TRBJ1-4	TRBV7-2	ASSRGGREDEKLF
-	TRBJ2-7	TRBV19	ASSGLNYEQY
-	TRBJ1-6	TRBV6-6	ASSRGTDRGYSPLH
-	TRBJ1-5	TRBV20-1	SARDQKGGNQPQH
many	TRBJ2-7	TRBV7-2	ASSLTLDRTSYEQY
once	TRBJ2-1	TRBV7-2	ASSSRQTVSNEQF
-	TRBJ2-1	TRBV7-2	ASFRSDTDEQF
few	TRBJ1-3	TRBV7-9	ASSTASGNTIY
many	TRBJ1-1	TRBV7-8	ASSSIWGMGLNTEAF
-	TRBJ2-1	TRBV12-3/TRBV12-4	ASSPALGLAANNEQF
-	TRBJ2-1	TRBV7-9	ASIKRTVQF
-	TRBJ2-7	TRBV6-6	ASATIFYEQY
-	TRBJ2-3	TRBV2	ASSEGWSDTQY
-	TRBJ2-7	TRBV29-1	SVTLDRVSGEQY
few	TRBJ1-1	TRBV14	ASSQWGRDRPIGRATEAF
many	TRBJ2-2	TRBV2	ASSEAQITNTGELF
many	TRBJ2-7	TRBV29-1	SVSGQGSSYEQY
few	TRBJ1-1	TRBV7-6	ASSLQGGLGEAF
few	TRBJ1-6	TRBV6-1	ASSEALYDNSPLH
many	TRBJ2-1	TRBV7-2	ASSLGTTREQF
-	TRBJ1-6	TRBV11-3	ASSLDRQNSPLH
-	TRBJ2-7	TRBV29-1	SVLSDSYEQY
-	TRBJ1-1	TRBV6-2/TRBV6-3	ASRPPQQNTEAF
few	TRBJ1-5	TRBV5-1	ASSFGVNQPQH
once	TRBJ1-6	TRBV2	ASSRPGTGVSPLH
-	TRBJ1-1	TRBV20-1	SARNEHNTEAF
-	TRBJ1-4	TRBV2	ASSKTGTGPEKLF
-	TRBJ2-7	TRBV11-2	ASSLASGGEQY
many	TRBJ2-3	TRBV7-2	ASSPGGTSLQY